This T cell receptor (beta chain) came from a study of OX40 agonist ivuxolimab in advanced cancers. At the level of the study: A mean age of approximately 58 years, range about 23 to 80, was recorded, and approximately 85% were male. Earlier treatment with anti-PD-1, anti-PD-L1 or anti-CTLA-4 was permitted, and under 50% had received some.

About this clone itself: The antigen is unknown.

The CDR3 totals 13 residues. Germline assignment: CDR1 SGHAT and CDR2 FQDESV (reference sequence). Trimming took off 2 bases at V and 6 bases at J, with 11 bases between the two ends. Findings and caveats of the study: Determination of antigen specificity was not performed for the expanded peripheral T cells. Averaging showed that CD8+ T cells had more expanded clones than CD4+ did.

Some clones are missing from TCRdb's copy, which holds only in-frame ones; the method was immunoSEQ multiplex PCR. The table lists 65,000 or so clones, around 80% of them singletons. This specimen was CD4+ or CD8+ T cells sorted from blood, taken in a trial of the OX40 agonist ivuxolimab. The chain is built from TRBV11-1 and TRBJ2-7; weak D call: TRBD1 (5 bases). The origin of this receptor is an adult with an advanced solid tumor such as melanoma, head and neck, liver or kidney cancer. CDR3 region: CASSLRQGGEQYF. The CDR3 nucleotides read TGTGCCAGCAGCTTACGCCAGGGTGGCGAGCAGTACTTC. Full variable domain (remainder filled in from reference TRBV11-1 and TRBJ2-7): EAEVAQSPRYKITEKSQAVAFWCDPISGHATLYWYRQILGQGPELLVQFQDESVVDDSQLPKDRFSAERLKGVDSTLKIQPAELGDSAMYLCASSLRQGGEQYFGPGTRLTVT.